The 5 T cell receptor beta chains reported below all come from one sample, sequenced in a study of Ad26.COV2.S vaccination and SARS-CoV-2 variants. Measured with immunoSEQ multiplex PCR; TCRdb has only the in-frame clones, and not every one. The table has some 640,000 clones, approximately 88% seen once; the top ten hold 1.5%. As to treatment: about 20 received Ad26.COV2.S at low or high dose, single or two shots; about 5 received placebo; per-sample allocation not given. Day 63 after the first injection of vaccine or placebo was the sampling time. The sample was peripheral blood, taken in a trial of Ad26.COV2.S vaccine versus placebo. The receptors come from a person aged 18-60 years who received the Ad26.COV2.S COVID-19 vaccine or a placebo.

The genes are TRBV7-9 and TRBJ2-3, with D uncertain. V was clipped by 4 bases and J by 1 base, with 12 bases between them. Germline CDR1 SEHNR, CDR2 FQNEAQ (reference sequence). CDR3 length equals 15 residues. The CDR3 loop is CASSSPGGGTDTQYF. In DNA form, the CDR3 reads TGTGCCAGCAGCTCCCCGGGTGGGGGCACAGATACGCAGTATTTT.

The chain links TRBV5-1 to TRBJ2-3; 11 bases match TRBD2. V lost 4 bases to trimming and J lost 2 bases; unmatched junction nucleotides: 6. This CDR3 comprises 16 residues. Germline V CDR1 and CDR2: SGHRS, YFSETQ. CDR3 loop: CASSLGLAGYTDTQYF. Here the CDR3 DNA reads TGCGCCAGCAGCCTAGGACTAGCGGGTTACACAGATACGCAGTATTTT.

The rearrangement joins TRBV7-6 to TRBJ1-2; D remains unclear. From germline, CDR1 is SGHVS and CDR2 FNYEAQ. This CDR3 region has 15 residues. The ends were cut back, 1 base at V and 0 bases at J, with 9 bases in the middle. The CDR3 region is CASSLEGKANYGYTF. The CDR3 DNA reads TGTGCCAGCAGCTTAGAAGGGAAAGCTAACTATGGCTACACCTTC.

This rearrangement joins TRBV7-3 to TRBJ2-2; 7 bases fit TRBD1. CDR3 length: 15 residues. Germline trimming cut 4 bases from V and 0 bases from J; bases unmatched to any gene: 2. Germline V gene lookup returns CDR1 SGHTA and CDR2 FQGTGA. The CDR3 nucleotides are TGTGCCAGCAGCTCACAGGGGACGAACACCGGGGAGCTGTTTTTT. Its protein is CASSSQGTNTGELFF.

V gene TRBV23-1 combines with J gene TRBJ1-2; no firm D call. TRBV23-1 is an open reading frame, and its role is uncertain. V was cut by 3 bases and J by 2 bases, with 10 bases left in between. The CDR3 length is 14 residues. The CDR3 DNA is TGCGCCAGCAGTCAGGGGAGATGGAACTATGGCTACACCTTC. This encodes CASSQGRWNYGYTF.